Sequencing of this TCR beta chain was carried out in a study of blood T cell repertoires in COVID-19. Study context: Acute-phase and convalescent COVID-19 samples originated in the United States, Italy and Spain. In each case, the material was cDNA or gDNA derived from T cells, B-cell-depleted T cells, or PBMCs.

Authors' data handling: Reference gene primer amplification in the assay estimated nucleated cell counts. Sequenced by immunoSEQ multiplex PCR; TCRdb stores in-frame clones only, minus some. V and J calls and clone size are given by that table; D and trimming were obtained from the DNA. The sample holds under 95,000 clones, about 83% seen once. This clone was detected only once. Per the germline V gene, CDR1 is MGHRA and CDR2 is YSYEKL. V dropped 4 bases and J dropped 5; count of bases not matched to a gene: 7. The CDR3 length is 15 residues. The sequencing input was peripheral blood. V usage is TRBV4-1 and J usage is TRBJ2-1, with 8 bases matching TRBD1. The sequence was collected from a woman at least 80 years old with acute or convalescent COVID-19. The chain's CDR3 is CASSLQGVDHNEQFF. The CDR3 DNA follows: TGCGCCAGCAGCCTACAGGGGGTAGATCACAATGAGCAGTTCTTC.